This TCR beta chain comes out of a study of technical replicates of blood from a few donors. This clone was observed once. Trimming at V came to 8 bases and at J to 5 bases, leaving 13 bases not matched to a gene. This CDR3 has 15 residues. The germline gives CDR1 SNHLY, CDR2 FYNNEI. Generated by immunoSEQ multiplex PCR, the TCRdb table keeps only in-frame clones and is missing some. The data contain some 96,000 clones, around 95% of them singletons. The receptor comes from a human donor in good health. The gene calls are TRBV2 and TRBJ2-5; 8 nucleotides line up with TRBD2. Sequencing was carried out using T cells isolated from PBMCs. This CDR3 reads CASAGAGGLAETQYF. The CDR3 DNA is TGTGCCAGCGCGGGGGCGGGGGGCCTTGCTGAGACCCAGTACTTC. Full variable domain (missing parts from reference TRBV2 and TRBJ2-5): EPEVTQTPSHQVTQMGQEVILRCVPISNHLYFYWYRQILGQKVEFLVSFYNNEISEKSEIFDDQFSVERPDGSNFTLKIRSTKLEDSAMYFCASAGAGGLAETQYFGPGTRLLVL.